This T cell receptor (beta chain) came from a study of immune heterogeneity within non-small cell lung tumors. Whole-study results and caveats: Multiple tumor sites within a patient showed recurrence of identical dominant CDR3 beta clonotypes; site-unique high-frequency clones were present as well.

Bulk tumor genomic DNA, roughly 600 ng per sample, was used as template. During surgery, each primary tumor gave multiple biopsies spaced as far apart as possible. These patients got curative surgery after being newly diagnosed with untreated non-small cell lung cancer. Multiplex PCR amplified the TCR beta CDR3 region. Its first round ran for around 10 cycles with 32 V and 13 J primers. MiXCR, applied by TCRdb to the multiplex PCR reads, yields one record per CDR3 protein. The sample includes about 2,000 distinct CDR3 sequences, 25% to 30% of them seen just once. This clonotype qualifies as large. Its antigen is as yet unknown. Material: lung tumor tissue. The sequence was collected from a woman aged 60 to 75 with non-small cell lung cancer.

CDR3 nucleotides: TGCAGTGCTAGACAGGGAGGGACTGAAGCTTTCTTT. As protein: CSARQGGTEAFF. The gene calls are TRBV20-1 and TRBJ1-1, with D possibly being TRBD1 (5 bases). This CDR3 contains 12 residues. Germline V gives CDR1 DFQATT, CDR2 SNEGSKA (reference sequence). Trimming took 2 bases from V and 5 from J, leaving 9 bases between them.